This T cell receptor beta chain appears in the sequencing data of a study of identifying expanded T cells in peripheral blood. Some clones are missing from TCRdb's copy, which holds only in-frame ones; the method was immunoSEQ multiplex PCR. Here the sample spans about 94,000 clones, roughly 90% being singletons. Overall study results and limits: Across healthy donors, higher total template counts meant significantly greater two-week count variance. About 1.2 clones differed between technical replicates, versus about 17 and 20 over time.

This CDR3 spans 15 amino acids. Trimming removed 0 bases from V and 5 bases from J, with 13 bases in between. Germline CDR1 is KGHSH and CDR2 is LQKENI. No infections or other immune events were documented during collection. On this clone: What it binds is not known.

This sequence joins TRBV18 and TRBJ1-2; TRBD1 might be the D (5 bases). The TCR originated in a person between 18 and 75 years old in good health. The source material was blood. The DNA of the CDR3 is TGTGCCAGCTCACCACCGGGGCAGAGCGCTTATGGCTACACCTTC. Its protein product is CASSPPGQSAYGYTF.